This T cell receptor (beta chain) was sequenced in a study of shared clonotypes between healthy human individuals. Findings and caveats of the study: Clonotypes which were not shared had lower generation probabilities than clonotypes that all four donors shared.

DNA at 150 to 250 ng, 25,000 to 35,000 T cell genomes, went into sorted-subset replicate PCRs. Profiled with immunoSEQ multiplex PCR; TCRdb holds only in-frame clones, not every one. Of 730,000 or so clones in the sample, about 78% are singletons; the top ten hold around 1.8%. Healthy HIV-negative adults without recent acute infections or vaccinations served as donors. V shed 2 bases and J 4 bases; nucleotides not matched to a gene: 8. This CDR3 has 15 residues. In germline, CDR1 is GTSNPN, CDR2 SVGIG (reference sequence). In the case of this clone: As yet, its antigen is unknown.

This chain uses TRBV30 with TRBJ2-7; 10 nucleotides align to TRBD2. The sequence came from a woman aged 25 to 45 in good health. Sequences were obtained from memory CD4+ T cells sorted from blood. Subset reported: CD45RA-negative fraction. CDR3 residues: CAWSSASGSLYEQYF. The CDR3 DNA reads as TGTGCCTGGAGTTCGGCTAGCGGGAGTTTATACGAGCAGTACTTC.